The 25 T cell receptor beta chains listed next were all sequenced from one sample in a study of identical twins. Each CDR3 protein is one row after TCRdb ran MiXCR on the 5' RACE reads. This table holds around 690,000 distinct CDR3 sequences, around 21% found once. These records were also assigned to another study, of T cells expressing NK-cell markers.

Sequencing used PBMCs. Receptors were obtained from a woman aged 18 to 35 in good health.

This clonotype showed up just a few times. This CDR3 is CASTLGGILAKNIQYF. In nucleotides, the CDR3 is TGTGCCAGCACCCTAGGGGGGATTTTAGCCAAAAACATTCAGTACTTC. The rearrangement joins TRBV12-3 or TRBV12-4 to TRBJ2-4; D possibly matches TRBD1 or TRBD2 (6 bases each). The CDR3 contains 16 residues. The ends were cut back, 7 bases at V and 0 bases at J, with 16 bases in the middle.

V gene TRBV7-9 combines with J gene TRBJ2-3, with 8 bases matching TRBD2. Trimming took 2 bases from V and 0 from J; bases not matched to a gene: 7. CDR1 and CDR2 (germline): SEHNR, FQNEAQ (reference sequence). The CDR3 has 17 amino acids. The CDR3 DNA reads TGTGCCAGCAGCTTAAGCGGAACTAGCGGTAGCACAGATACGCAGTATTTT. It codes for CASSLSGTSGSTDTQYF.

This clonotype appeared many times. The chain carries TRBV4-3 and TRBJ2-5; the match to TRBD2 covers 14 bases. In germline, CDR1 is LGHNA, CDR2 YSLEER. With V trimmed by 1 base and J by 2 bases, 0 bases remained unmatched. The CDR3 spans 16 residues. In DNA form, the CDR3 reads TGCGCCAGCAGCCAAGGACTAGCGGGAGGGCAAGAGACCCAGTACTTC. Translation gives CASSQGLAGGQETQYF.

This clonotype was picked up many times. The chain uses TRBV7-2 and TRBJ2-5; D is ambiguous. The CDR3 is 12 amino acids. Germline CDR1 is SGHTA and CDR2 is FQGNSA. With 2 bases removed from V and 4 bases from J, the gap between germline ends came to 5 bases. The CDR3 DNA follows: TGTGCCAGCAGCTTATTTCGAGAGACCCAGTACTTC. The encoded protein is CASSLFRETQYF.

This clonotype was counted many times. This CDR3 is CASSLGTGETQYF. As DNA, the CDR3 is TGCGCCAGCAGCCTCGGAACGGGAGAGACCCAGTACTTC. The J gene is TRBJ2-5, the V gene TRBV5-1; D not resolved. CDR1 and CDR2 from the germline V gene are SGHRS and YFSETQ. This CDR3 comprises 13 residues. V lost 4 bases and J 4 bases, leaving 11 bases between the germline ends. Full variable domain (rest looked up from reference TRBV5-1 and TRBJ2-5): KAGVTQTPRYLIKTRGQQVTLSCSPISGHRSVSWYQQTPGQGLQFLFEYFSETQRNKGNFPGRFSGRQFSNSRSEMNVSTLELGDSALYLCASSLGTGETQYFGPGTRLLVL.

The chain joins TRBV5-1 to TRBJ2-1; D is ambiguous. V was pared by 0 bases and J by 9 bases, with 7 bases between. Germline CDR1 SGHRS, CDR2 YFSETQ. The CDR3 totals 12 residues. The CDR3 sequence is CASSLASSEQFF. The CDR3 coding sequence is TGCGCCAGCAGCTTGGCGTCTAGTGAGCAGTTCTTC. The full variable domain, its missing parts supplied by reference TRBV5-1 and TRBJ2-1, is KAGVTQTPRYLIKTRGQQVTLSCSPISGHRSVSWYQQTPGQGLQFLFEYFSETQRNKGNFPGRFSGRQFSNSRSEMNVSTLELGDSALYLCASSLASSEQFFGPGTRLTVL.

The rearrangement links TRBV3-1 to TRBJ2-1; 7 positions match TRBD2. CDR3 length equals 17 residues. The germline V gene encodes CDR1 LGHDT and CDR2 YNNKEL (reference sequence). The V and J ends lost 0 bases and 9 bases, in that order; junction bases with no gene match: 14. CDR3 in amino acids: CASSQDPGTNGTIEQFF. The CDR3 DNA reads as TGTGCCAGCAGCCAAGATCCCGGGACTAACGGGACTATTGAGCAGTTCTTC.

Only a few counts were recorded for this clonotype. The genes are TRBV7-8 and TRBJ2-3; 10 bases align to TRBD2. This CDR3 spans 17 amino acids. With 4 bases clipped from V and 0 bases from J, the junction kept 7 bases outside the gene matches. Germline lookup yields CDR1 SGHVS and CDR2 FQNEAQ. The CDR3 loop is CASSWRGLAASTDTQYF. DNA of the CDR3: TGTGCCAGCAGCTGGAGAGGACTAGCGGCTAGCACAGATACGCAGTATTTT.

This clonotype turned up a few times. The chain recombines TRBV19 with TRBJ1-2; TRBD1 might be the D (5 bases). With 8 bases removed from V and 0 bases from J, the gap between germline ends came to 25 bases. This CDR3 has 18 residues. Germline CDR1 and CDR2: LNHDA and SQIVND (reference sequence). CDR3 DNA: TGTGCCAGTGCCCTCGGCCCGACGCGCGGGGCCGCTAACTATGGCTACACCTTC. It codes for CASALGPTRGAANYGYTF.

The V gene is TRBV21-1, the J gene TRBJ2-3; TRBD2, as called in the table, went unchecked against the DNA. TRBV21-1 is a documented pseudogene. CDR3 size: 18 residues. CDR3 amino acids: CASSKEPHQRNSTDTQYF. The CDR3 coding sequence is TGTGCCAGCAGCAAAGAGCCCCACCAGCGGAATAGCACAGATACGCAGTATTTT.

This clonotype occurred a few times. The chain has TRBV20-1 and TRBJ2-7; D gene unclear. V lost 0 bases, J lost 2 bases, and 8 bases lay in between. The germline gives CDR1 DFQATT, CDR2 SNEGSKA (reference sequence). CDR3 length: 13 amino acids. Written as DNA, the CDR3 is TGCAGTGCTAGAGAAAGACGGGCCTACGAGCAGTACTTC. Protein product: CSARERRAYEQYF.

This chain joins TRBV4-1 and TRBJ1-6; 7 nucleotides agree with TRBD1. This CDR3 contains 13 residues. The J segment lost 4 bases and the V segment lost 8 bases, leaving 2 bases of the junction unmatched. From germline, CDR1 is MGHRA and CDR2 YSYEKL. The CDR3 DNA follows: TGCGCCAGCGGGGACAGTTATAATTCACCCCTCCACTTT. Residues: CASGDSYNSPLHF.

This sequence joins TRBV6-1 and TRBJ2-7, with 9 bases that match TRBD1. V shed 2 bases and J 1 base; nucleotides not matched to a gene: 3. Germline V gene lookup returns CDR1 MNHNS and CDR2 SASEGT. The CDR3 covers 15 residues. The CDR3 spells CASSESGTGSYEQYF. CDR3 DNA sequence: TGTGCCAGCAGTGAATCAGGGACAGGGTCCTACGAGCAGTACTTC.

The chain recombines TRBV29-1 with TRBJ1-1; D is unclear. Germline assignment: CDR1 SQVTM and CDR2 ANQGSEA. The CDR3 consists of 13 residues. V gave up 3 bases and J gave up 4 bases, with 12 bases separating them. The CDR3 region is CSVEEGSFTEAFF. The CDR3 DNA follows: TGCAGCGTTGAGGAGGGAAGTTTCACTGAAGCTTTCTTT.

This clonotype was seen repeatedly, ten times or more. The chain's CDR3 is CSGGQEGYGYTF. Written as DNA, the CDR3 is TGCAGCGGTGGACAGGAAGGCTATGGCTACACCTTC. The V call is TRBV29-1, the J call TRBJ1-2; 7 positions match TRBD1. This CDR3 region has 12 residues. Germline CDR1 reads SQVTM; CDR2 reads ANQGSEA. The V and J ends lost 7 bases and 4 bases, in that order; junction bases with no gene match: 6.

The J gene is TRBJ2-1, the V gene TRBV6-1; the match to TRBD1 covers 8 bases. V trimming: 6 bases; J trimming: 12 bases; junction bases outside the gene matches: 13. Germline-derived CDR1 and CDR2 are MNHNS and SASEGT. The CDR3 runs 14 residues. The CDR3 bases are TGTGCCAGCAGGGGTTATGGGACAGGTGCAACGCAGTTCTTC. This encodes CASRGYGTGATQFF.

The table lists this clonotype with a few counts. The CDR3 region is CAITREGGRANEQFF. In nucleotides, the CDR3 is TGTGCCATCACCCGGGAGGGCGGGAGGGCCAATGAGCAGTTCTTC. The genes are TRBV10-3 and TRBJ2-1; TRBD2 aligns across 9 bases. The germline V gene has CDR1 ENHRY and CDR2 SYGVKD. V lost 7 bases and J lost 6; bases outside the gene matches: 10. CDR3 length equals 15 residues.

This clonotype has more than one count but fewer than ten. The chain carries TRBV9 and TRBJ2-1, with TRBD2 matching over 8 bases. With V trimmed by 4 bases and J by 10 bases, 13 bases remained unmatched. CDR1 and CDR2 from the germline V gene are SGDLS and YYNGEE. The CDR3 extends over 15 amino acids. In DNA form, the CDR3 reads TGTGCCAGCAGCCGACAAGGTAGCGGGGTAGGGGAGCAGTTCTTC. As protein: CASSRQGSGVGEQFF.

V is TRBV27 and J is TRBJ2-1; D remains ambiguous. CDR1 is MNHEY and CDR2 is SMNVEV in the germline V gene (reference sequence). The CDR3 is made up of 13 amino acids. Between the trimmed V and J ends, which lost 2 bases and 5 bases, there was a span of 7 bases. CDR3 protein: CASSLTMNNEQFF. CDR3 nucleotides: TGTGCCAGCAGTTTAACGATGAACAATGAGCAGTTCTTC.

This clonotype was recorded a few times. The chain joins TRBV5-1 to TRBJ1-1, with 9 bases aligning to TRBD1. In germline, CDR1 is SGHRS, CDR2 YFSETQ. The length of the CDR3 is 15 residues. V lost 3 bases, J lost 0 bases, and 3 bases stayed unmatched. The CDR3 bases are TGCGCCAGCAGCTCCACAGGGGGCATGAACACTGAAGCTTTCTTT. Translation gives CASSSTGGMNTEAFF.

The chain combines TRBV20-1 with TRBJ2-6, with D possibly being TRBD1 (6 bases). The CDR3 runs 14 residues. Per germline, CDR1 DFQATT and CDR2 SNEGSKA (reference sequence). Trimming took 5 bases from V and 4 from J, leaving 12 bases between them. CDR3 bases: TGCAGTGCTCGGGACATAGCGGGGGCCAACGTCCTGACTTTC. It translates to CSARDIAGANVLTF.

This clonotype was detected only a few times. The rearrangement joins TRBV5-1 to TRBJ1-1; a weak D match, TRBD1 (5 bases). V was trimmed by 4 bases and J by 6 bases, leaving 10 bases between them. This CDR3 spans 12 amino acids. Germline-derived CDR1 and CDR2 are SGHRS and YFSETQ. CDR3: CASSKGTAEAFF. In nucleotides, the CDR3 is TGCGCCAGCAGCAAAGGGACCGCTGAAGCTTTCTTT.

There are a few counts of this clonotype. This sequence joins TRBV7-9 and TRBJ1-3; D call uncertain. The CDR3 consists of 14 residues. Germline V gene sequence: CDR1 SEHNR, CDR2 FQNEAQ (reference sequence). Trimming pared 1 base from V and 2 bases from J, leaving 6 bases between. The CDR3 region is CASSLDAAGNTIYF. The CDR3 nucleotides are TGTGCCAGCAGCTTAGACGCGGCTGGAAACACCATATATTTT.

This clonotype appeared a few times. The CDR3 region has the DNA TGCAGTGCTAGTCAGGTTGCAGATACGCAGTATTTT. Its translation: CSASQVADTQYF. V is TRBV20-1 and J is TRBJ2-3; D is unresolved. Trimming pared 3 bases from V and 4 bases from J, leaving 8 bases between. In germline, CDR1 is DFQATT, CDR2 SNEGSKA (reference sequence). CDR3 size: 12 residues.

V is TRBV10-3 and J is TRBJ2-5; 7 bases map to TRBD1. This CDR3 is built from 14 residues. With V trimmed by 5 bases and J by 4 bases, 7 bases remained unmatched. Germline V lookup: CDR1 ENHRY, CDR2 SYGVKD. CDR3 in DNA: TGTGCCATCAGTAGACAGGGCCAGGGAGAGACCCAGTACTTC. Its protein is CAISRQGQGETQYF.